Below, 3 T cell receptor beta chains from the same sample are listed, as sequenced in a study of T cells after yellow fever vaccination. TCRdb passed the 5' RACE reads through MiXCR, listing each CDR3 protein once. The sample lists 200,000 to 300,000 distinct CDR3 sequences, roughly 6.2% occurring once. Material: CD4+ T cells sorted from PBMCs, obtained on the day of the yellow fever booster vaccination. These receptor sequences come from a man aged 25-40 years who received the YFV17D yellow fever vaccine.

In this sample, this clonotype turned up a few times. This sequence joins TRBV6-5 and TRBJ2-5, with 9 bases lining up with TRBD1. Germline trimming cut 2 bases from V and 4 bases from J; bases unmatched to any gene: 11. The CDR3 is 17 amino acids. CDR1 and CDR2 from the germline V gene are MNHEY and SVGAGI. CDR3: CASSYQSGTGRGETQYF. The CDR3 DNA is TGTGCCAGCAGTTACCAATCCGGGACAGGGCGGGGAGAGACCCAGTACTTC.

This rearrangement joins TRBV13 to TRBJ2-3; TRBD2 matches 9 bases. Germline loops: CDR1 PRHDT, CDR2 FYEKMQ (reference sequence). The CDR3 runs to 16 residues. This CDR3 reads CTCSPPRREGKDTQYF. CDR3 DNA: TGTACCTGCAGCCCGCCCCGGCGGGAGGGCAAAGATACGCAGTATTTT.

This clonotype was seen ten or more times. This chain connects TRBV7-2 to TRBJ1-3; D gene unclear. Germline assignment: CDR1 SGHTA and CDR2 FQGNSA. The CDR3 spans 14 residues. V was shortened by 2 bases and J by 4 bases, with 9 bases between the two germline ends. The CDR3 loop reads CASSLLAAGNTIYF. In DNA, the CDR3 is TGTGCCAGCAGCTTACTGGCGGCAGGAAACACCATATATTTT.